The 15 T cell receptor beta chains in this list originate from one sample, sequenced in a study of blood T cell repertoires in COVID-19. The protocol was immunoSEQ multiplex PCR, while the TCRdb copy is restricted to in-frame clones and leaves out a portion. The table records about 160,000 clones, approximately 87% of them present only once. Input material: PBMCs or T cells enriched from blood (not recorded which). Receptors were obtained from a woman in her 50s who had recovered from COVID-19.

This clone came up once. The chain recombines TRBV5-4 with TRBJ2-5, with D possibly being TRBD2 (7 bases). V gave up 6 bases and J gave up 2 bases, with 17 bases separating them. CDR1 and CDR2 (germline): SGHNT, YYREEE (reference sequence). The CDR3 is 15 amino acids. The CDR3 DNA reads TGTGCCAGCACCAGGGGCGGGGGTCTTCAAGAGACCCAGTACTTC. It is translated as CASTRGGGLQETQYF.

The chain combines TRBV4-1 with TRBJ1-4; D is uncertain. This CDR3 has 15 amino acids. Germline CDR1 MGHRA, CDR2 YSYEKL. V gave up 3 bases and J gave up 6 bases, with 14 bases separating them. CDR3 sequence reads: CASSHGELDDEKLFF. For the CDR3, the DNA is TGCGCCAGCAGCCACGGGGAATTGGACGATGAAAAACTGTTTTTT.

The chain is built from TRBV5-6 and TRBJ2-7; D gene unclear. Per the germline V gene, CDR1 is SGHDT and CDR2 is YYEEEE. There are 14 residues in the CDR3. Trimming shortened V by 2 bases and J by 5 bases, and 14 bases separated the two germline ends. DNA for the CDR3: TGTGCCAGCAGCTTCTATTCAATTATACACGAGCAGTACGTC. Amino acid sequence: CASSFYSIIHEQYV.

The chain has TRBV5-8 and TRBJ1-2; TRBD1 matches at 8 bases. This CDR3 comprises 17 residues. The ends lost 0 bases at V and 6 bases at J; junction bases unmatched: 13. CDR1 is SGHTS, CDR2 YDEGEE, per germline. The CDR3 region is CASSLAGTGHDGDGYTF. The DNA of the CDR3 is TGTGCCAGCAGCTTGGCCGGGACAGGCCATGACGGAGATGGCTACACCTTC. The full variable domain, completed using reference TRBV5-8 and TRBJ1-2, is EAGVTQSPTHLIKTRGQQATLRCSPISGHTSVYWYQQALGLGLQFLLWYDEGEERNRGNFPPRFSGRQFPNYSSELNVNALELEDSALYLCASSLAGTGHDGDGYTFGSGTRLTVV.

This clone was seen only once. This rearrangement joins TRBV6-5 to TRBJ2-1; the match to TRBD2 covers 9 bases. With 2 bases clipped from V and 8 bases from J, the junction kept 10 bases outside the gene matches. Germline-derived CDR1 and CDR2 are MNHEY and SVGAGI. The CDR3 length is 16 residues. The CDR3 DNA reads TGTGCCAGCAGTTACCGGGAGCGGGAGGACGGCGATGAGCAGTTCTTC. Its translation: CASSYREREDGDEQFF.

The chain couples TRBV29-1 to TRBJ2-1; 11 nucleotides align to TRBD2. Unmatched junction bases numbered 7, after V lost 4 bases and J lost 8 bases. Per germline, CDR1 SQVTM and CDR2 ANQGSEA. The CDR3 contains 14 residues. The CDR3 region has the DNA TGCAGCGTTGTAGATAGCGGGAGGGGCGATGAGCAGTTCTTC. Translated, it gives CSVVDSGRGDEQFF.

This chain joins TRBV11-3 and TRBJ1-2; weak D call: TRBD1 (5 bases). V lost 8 bases, J lost 7 bases, and 17 bases lay in between. Looked up from germline, CDR1 is SGHNT and CDR2 is YENEEA. This CDR3 spans 13 amino acids. The CDR3 DNA reads as TGTGCCAGCCGTCTACAGGAGAGAAGTGGCTACACCTTC. Encoded protein: CASRLQERSGYTF.

This clone appeared a single time. V is TRBV19 and J is TRBJ1-5; 9 bases are shared with TRBD1. From germline, CDR1 is LNHDA and CDR2 SQIVND (reference sequence). The CDR3 contains 15 residues. The J segment lost 7 bases and the V segment lost 5 bases, leaving 9 bases of the junction unmatched. In DNA form, the CDR3 reads TGTGCCAGTAGTCAGACGGGACAGGGCAGCCAGCCCCAGCATTTT. Translation: CASSQTGQGSQPQHF.

The genes are TRBV30 and TRBJ1-2, with D uncertain. CDR3 length: 13 residues. The V end was cut by 5 bases, the J end by 4 bases, with 14 bases between. Germline CDR1 reads GTSNPN; CDR2 reads SVGIG (reference sequence). CDR3 sequence: CAWGVSSIYGYTF. The CDR3 coding sequence is TGTGCCTGGGGGGTCAGTTCAATCTATGGCTACACCTTC.

This clone came up a few times. The chain carries TRBV27 and TRBJ2-2; perhaps TRBD1 as D (6 bases). Trimming removed 5 bases at V and 7 bases at J, with 14 bases between. The CDR3 extends over 14 amino acids. Per germline, CDR1 MNHEY and CDR2 SMNVEV (reference sequence). The CDR3 bases are TGTGCCAGCAGTATAACAGGGAAAATCGGGGAGCTGTTTTTT. It specifies CASSITGKIGELFF.

The J gene is TRBJ2-1, the V gene TRBV6-6; perhaps TRBD1 as D (6 bases). Trimming removed 7 bases from V and 8 bases from J, with 9 bases in between. The CDR3 has 11 amino acids. Germline lookup yields CDR1 MNHNY and CDR2 SVGAGI (reference sequence). As DNA, the CDR3 is TGTGCCAGCACTGAGGGGGATGAGCAGTTCTTC. Translation gives CASTEGDEQFF.

This clone has just a few counts. The chain combines TRBV5-6 with TRBJ2-7, with D possibly TRBD1 on 6 matching bases. CDR1 and CDR2 from the germline V gene are SGHDT and YYEEEE. The CDR3 sequence is 15 residues long. V was shortened by 5 bases and J by 2 bases, with 17 bases between the two germline ends. As DNA, the CDR3 is TGTGCCAGCAGTGTGGGACACCTAAATACCTACGAGCAGTACGTC. The encoded protein is CASSVGHLNTYEQYV.

This clone has just one count. The chain employs TRBV11-2 and TRBJ1-4; D is unclear. V was pared by 0 bases and J by 8 bases, with 10 bases between. Per the germline V gene, CDR1 is SGHAT and CDR2 is FQNNGV. The CDR3 spans 14 residues. The CDR3: CASSLDRGREKLFF. In nucleotides, the CDR3 is TGTGCCAGCAGCTTAGACCGAGGGCGGGAAAAACTGTTTTTT.

The genes are TRBV18 and TRBJ2-3, with TRBD1 identical over 8 bases. CDR3 length: 16 amino acids. Trimming cost V 3 bases and J 1 base; bases outside gene matches: 6. Germline V gene lookup returns CDR1 KGHSH and CDR2 LQKENI. The CDR3 is CASSPYGTGGTDTQYF. The DNA of the CDR3 is TGTGCCAGCTCACCCTACGGGACAGGAGGCACAGATACGCAGTATTTT.

The chain uses TRBV30 and TRBJ2-1, with a weak D call TRBD2 (6 bases). CDR3 size: 15 residues. CDR1 is GTSNPN, CDR2 SVGIG, per germline (reference sequence). Trimming removed 2 bases at V and 6 bases at J, with 17 bases between. The CDR3 nucleotides read TGTGCCTGGAGTCCGGACTTTCAAGCGGGCAATGAGCAGTTCTTC. This encodes CAWSPDFQAGNEQFF.